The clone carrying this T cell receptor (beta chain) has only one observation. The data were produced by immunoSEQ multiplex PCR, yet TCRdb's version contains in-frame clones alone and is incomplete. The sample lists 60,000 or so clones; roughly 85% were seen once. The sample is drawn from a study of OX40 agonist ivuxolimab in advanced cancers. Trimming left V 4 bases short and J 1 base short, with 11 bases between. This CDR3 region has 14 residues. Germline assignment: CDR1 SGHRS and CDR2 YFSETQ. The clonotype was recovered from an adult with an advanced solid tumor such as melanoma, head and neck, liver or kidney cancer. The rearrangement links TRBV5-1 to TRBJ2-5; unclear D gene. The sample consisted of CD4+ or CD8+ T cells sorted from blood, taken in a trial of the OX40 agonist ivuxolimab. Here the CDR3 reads CASSPPSIQETQYF. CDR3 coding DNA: TGCGCCAGCAGCCCGCCGTCGATCCAAGAGACCCAGTACTTC.